The text below deals with one TCR beta chain. Its antigen remains unidentified. Purity of the untouched CD4+ T cells was roughly 98%. The J segment lost 2 bases and the V segment lost 5 bases, leaving 14 bases of the junction unmatched. Germline V gene sequence: CDR1 SGHVS, CDR2 FNYEAQ. CDR3 size: 17 residues. This record comes from a study of T cell repertoires and HLA-DP antigens. For the study at large: Donor ages ranged from 18-to-29 to 60-to-69; a couple of men, one woman.

Profiled with immunoSEQ multiplex PCR; TCRdb holds only in-frame clones, not every one. The data show approximately 100,000 clones, around nine tenths seen once. The V gene is TRBV7-6, the J gene TRBJ2-7, with TRBD1 matching over 8 bases. Sequencing used CD4+ T cells from PBMCs. The TCR was taken from a man in his forties or fifties in good health and CMV-seronegative. Written as DNA, the CDR3 is TGTGCCAGCAGCAGGGGTTTGGCAACAGGGGGAACCTACGAGCAGTACTTC. Protein product: CASSRGLATGGTYEQYF.